This T cell receptor beta chain is from a study of sequential checkpoint blockade in melanoma. Regarding treatment: randomized to nivolumab then ipilimumab (arm A) or the reverse (arm B). None of the patients previously received DNA-damaging chemotherapy. Profiling relied on immunoSEQ multiplex PCR, and the TCRdb table lists in-frame clones only, not all of them. Of more than 30,000 clones in the sample, 30% to 40% are singletons; the top ten hold 1.6%. Of note for this clone: Its target is unknown.

Study results and caveats: In arm A, pretreatment tumor clonality was associated with response.

Looked up from germline, CDR1 is LNHDA and CDR2 is SQIVND (reference sequence). Trimming left V 3 bases short and J 4 bases short, with 12 bases between. The CDR3 has 14 amino acids. V and J are TRBV19 and TRBJ1-2, with D possibly being TRBD1 (5 bases). The source of this sequence is a human donor with melanoma. The sample consisted of tumor tissue (inferred from file names), taken from a patient given nivolumab and ipilimumab in sequence. The CDR3 loop is CASSIPGTGYGYTF. DNA of the CDR3: TGTGCCAGTAGTATTCCCGGGACGGGCTATGGCTACACCTTC.